This is a list of T cell receptor beta chains from one sample in a study of blood T cell repertoires in COVID-19. Profiling relied on immunoSEQ multiplex PCR, and the TCRdb table lists in-frame clones only, not all of them. The table lists 250,000 or so clones, 70% to 90% of them singletons. The specimen sequenced was PBMCs or T cells enriched from blood (not recorded which). These receptors all stem from a woman between 50 and 59 years old who had been exposed to COVID-19. Both conserved end residues are part of each CDR3. The order of the fields is J gene, clone size, D gene, CDR3 length, V gene, CDR3 DNA, CDR3 protein. The D gene is left open where the match is weak. Clone size is not always given. Where it is, it says once, few, many or a class for expanded clones.

>TRBJ1-5|.|.|14|TRBV2
TGTGCCAGCAGCGGTGACTCTAGCAATCAGCCCCAGCATTTT
CASSGDSSNQPQHF
>TRBJ1-1|.|TRBD1|14|TRBV13
TGTGCCAGCATCACCGGGACAGGGCCGCCAGAAGCTTTCTTT
CASITGTGPPEAFF
>TRBJ1-1|once|.|13|TRBV29-1
TGCAGCGCCGAGGCGGGAATGAACACTGAAGCTTTCTTT
CSAEAGMNTEAFF
>TRBJ2-3|.|TRBD2|15|TRBV5-4
TGTGCCAGCAGAGACCAGCGGGGGTCCACAGATACGCAGTATTTT
CASRDQRGSTDTQYF
>TRBJ1-1|.|TRBD1|13|TRBV2
TGTGCCAGCAGTCGACGACAGGGGACTGAAGCTTTCTTT
CASSRRQGTEAFF
>TRBJ1-1|.|.|12|TRBV18
TGTGCCAGCTCATCAAGGCAGGGAGAAGCTTTCTTT
CASSSRQGEAFF
>TRBJ2-7|.|.|12|TRBV7-2
TGTGCCAGCAGCCGGGGAGGCTACGAGCAGTACTTC
CASSRGGYEQYF
>TRBJ1-1|.|.|12|TRBV2
TGTGCCAGCAGTGACCGGGACACTGAAGCTTTCTTT
CASSDRDTEAFF
>TRBJ2-1|.|TRBD2|15|TRBV5-1
TGCGCCAGCAGCCTACCGGGGGGATCCTACAATGAGCAGTTCTTC
CASSLPGGSYNEQFF
>TRBJ1-1|.|.|13|TRBV24-1
TGTGCCACCAGTGACCCAGGACGGGGTGAAGCTTTCTTT
CATSDPGRGEAFF
>TRBJ1-2|.|.|16|TRBV27
TGTGCCAGCGGGACACCCCCGCCCTTTGCTAACTATGGCTACACCTTC
CASGTPPPFANYGYTF
>TRBJ2-7|.|TRBD1|15|TRBV6-5
TGTGCCAGCAGTTACGCCCACTACAGGGGGTACGAGCAGTACTTC
CASSYAHYRGYEQYF
>TRBJ1-1|.|.|11|TRBV5-1
TGCACCTGCTTTGGGGCCACTGAAGCTTTCTTT
CTCFGATEAFF
>TRBJ1-1|.|.|13|TRBV10-2
TGCGCCAGCAGGTTCGCGGCGCAGGGCGAAGCTTTCTTT
CASRFAAQGEAFF
>TRBJ1-2|.|TRBD1|17|TRBV7-2
TGTGCCAGCAGCCCAAAGGGACAGGGGCCTACTAACTATGGCTACACCTTC
CASSPKGQGPTNYGYTF
>TRBJ1-5|.|.|14|TRBV14
TGTGCCAGCAGCCCCGGGTCAGAGGATCAGCCCCAGCATTTT
CASSPGSEDQPQHF
>TRBJ2-3|.|.|12|TRBV12-3/TRBV12-4
TGTGCCAGCAGTTTAAGCTCGGATACGCAGTATTTT
CASSLSSDTQYF
>TRBJ2-7|.|TRBD2|16|TRBV11-2
TGTGCCAGCAGCTTACGAGGCGGGGGATTTGCCTACGAGCAGTACTTC
CASSLRGGGFAYEQYF